What follows describes a single T cell receptor beta chain. The target antigen is unknown. The CDR3 contains 15 residues. Germline V CDR1 and CDR2: SGHDT, YYEEEE. V lost 2 bases and J lost 1; bases outside the gene matches: 5. The study ran its PCR with 60 Vbeta and 13 Jbeta primers. Measured with immunoSEQ multiplex PCR; TCRdb has only the in-frame clones, and not every one. Of about 55,000 clones listed, approximately 78% are singletons. The sample originates from a study of cytomegalovirus exposure and HLA in healthy donors. Across the whole study: Most genotyped donors, roughly 80% of around 370, had Caucasian-associated genetic ancestry.

The study, taken as a whole, reports: TCR beta chains associated with HLA were, in a later analysis, more clonally expanded than equally common others.

The rearrangement links TRBV5-6 to TRBJ1-2; 7 positions agree with TRBD1. The TCR comes from a female donor in good health and CMV-seronegative. The sequencing sample was made of PBMCs. The CDR3 coding sequence is TGTGCCAGCAGCTTACAGGGGCCGATTAACTATGGCTACACCTTC. Translation gives CASSLQGPINYGYTF.